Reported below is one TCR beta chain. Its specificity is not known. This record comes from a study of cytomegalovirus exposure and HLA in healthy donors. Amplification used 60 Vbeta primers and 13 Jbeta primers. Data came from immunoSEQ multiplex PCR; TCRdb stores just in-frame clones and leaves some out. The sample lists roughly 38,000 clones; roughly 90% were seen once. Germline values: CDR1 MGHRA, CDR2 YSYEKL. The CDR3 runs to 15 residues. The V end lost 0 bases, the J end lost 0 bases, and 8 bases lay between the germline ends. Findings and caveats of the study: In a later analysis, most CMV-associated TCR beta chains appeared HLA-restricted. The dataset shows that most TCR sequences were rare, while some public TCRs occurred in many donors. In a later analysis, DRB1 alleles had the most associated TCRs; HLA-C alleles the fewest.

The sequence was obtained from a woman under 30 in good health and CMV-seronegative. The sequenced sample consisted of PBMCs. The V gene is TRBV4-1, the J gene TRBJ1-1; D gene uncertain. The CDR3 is CASSQDSVMNTEAFF. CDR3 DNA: TGCGCCAGCAGCCAAGATAGTGTTATGAACACTGAAGCTTTCTTT.